Following are 32 T cell receptor beta chains from one sample sequenced in a study of cytomegalovirus exposure and HLA in healthy donors. PCR primers comprised 60 Vbeta and 13 Jbeta primers. Sequenced by immunoSEQ multiplex PCR; TCRdb stores in-frame clones only, minus some. This table holds 140,000 to 150,000 clones, 73% found once. The sample taken for sequencing was PBMCs. These receptors originate from a young woman in good health and CMV-seronegative.

Worth noting for this clone: No conserved phenylalanine or tryptophan ends this CDR3, so it is likely a read error. The V call is TRBV28, the J call TRBJ1-2, with a tentative D call TRBD1 (6 bases). V was pared by 6 bases and J by 2 bases, with 13 bases between. Germline-derived CDR1 and CDR2 are MDHEN and SYDVKM. The CDR3 has 14 residues. Here the CDR3 reads CASSFLDRNYGYTL. The CDR3 DNA reads as TGTGCCAGCAGCTTCCTGGACAGAAACTATGGCTACACCCTC.

The chain has TRBV7-8 and TRBJ2-5; D possibly corresponds to TRBD1 (5 bases). CDR1 SGHVS and CDR2 FQNEAQ come from the germline V gene. Trimming took 2 bases from V and 6 from J, leaving 19 bases between them. This CDR3 spans 16 amino acids. The CDR3 protein is CASSLSSQGNRKTQYF. In DNA form, the CDR3 reads TGTGCCAGCAGCTTAAGCAGCCAGGGAAATCGAAAGACCCAGTACTTC.

This sequence joins TRBV7-2 and TRBJ1-1; TRBD1 is a possible D gene (5 bases). From germline, CDR1 is SGHTA and CDR2 FQGNSA. Trimming cost V 4 bases and J 4 bases, with 13 bases left between them. The CDR3 contains 14 residues. The chain's CDR3 is CASSSTQGVTEAFF. The CDR3 DNA is TGTGCCAGCAGCTCGACCCAGGGTGTCACTGAAGCTTTCTTT. Full variable domain (rest looked up from reference TRBV7-2 and TRBJ1-1): GAGVSQSPSNKVTEKGKDVELRCDPISGHTALYWYRQSLGQGLEFLIYFQGNSAPDKSGLPSDRFSAERTGGSVSTLTIQRTQQEDSAVYLCASSSTQGVTEAFFGQGTRLTVV.

The chain has TRBV18 and TRBJ2-1; TRBD1 matches at 11 bases. After removal of 6 bases from V and 3 bases from J, the junction contained 7 bases not matched to a gene. Per the germline V gene, CDR1 is KGHSH and CDR2 is LQKENI. The CDR3 covers 16 residues. The CDR3 bases are TGTGCCAGCTCTCCGACCGGGACAGGGGGCTACAATGAGCAGTTCTTC. Its protein is CASSPTGTGGYNEQFF.

The chain carries TRBV7-2 and TRBJ2-1; perhaps TRBD1 as D (5 bases). Trimming removed 0 bases from V and 7 bases from J, with 22 bases in between. Germline V gives CDR1 SGHTA, CDR2 FQGNSA. The CDR3 length is 18 residues. In DNA form, the CDR3 reads TGTGCCAGCAGCTTAGCGCTCGGTGGGGCTGCGGTTGGTAATGAGCAGTTCTTC. Protein product: CASSLALGGAAVGNEQFF.

The V and J genes are TRBV14 and TRBJ2-1; 10 bases fit TRBD2. The CDR3 is 16 residues long. The germline V gene encodes CDR1 SGHDN and CDR2 FVKESK. The J segment lost 6 bases and the V segment lost 0 bases, leaving 5 bases of the junction unmatched. This CDR3 reads CASSQDPGLAINEQFF. Written as DNA, the CDR3 is TGTGCCAGCAGCCAAGACCCGGGACTAGCGATCAATGAGCAGTTCTTC.

The rearrangement joins TRBV6-5 to TRBJ1-1; D uncertain. V was trimmed by 2 bases and J by 3 bases, leaving 13 bases between them. The CDR3 runs to 15 residues. CDR1 is MNHEY, CDR2 SVGAGI, per germline. The CDR3: CASSYNPHGDTEAFF. The CDR3 DNA follows: TGTGCCAGCAGTTACAATCCCCACGGGGACACTGAAGCTTTCTTT.

The sample holds one count of this clone. This sequence joins TRBV7-2 and TRBJ1-4; tentative D call: TRBD1 (5 bases). Germline assignment: CDR1 SGHTA and CDR2 FQGNSA. The CDR3 is 15 residues long. Trimming shortened V by 5 bases and J by 4 bases, and 14 bases separated the two germline ends. The CDR3 is CASSVQTAYNEKLFF. CDR3 bases: TGTGCCAGCAGCGTACAGACAGCCTATAATGAAAAACTGTTTTTT. Full variable domain (outside the CDR3, taken from reference TRBV7-2 and TRBJ1-4): GAGVSQSPSNKVTEKGKDVELRCDPISGHTALYWYRQSLGQGLEFLIYFQGNSAPDKSGLPSDRFSAERTGGSVSTLTIQRTQQEDSAVYLCASSVQTAYNEKLFFGSGTQLSVL.

V and J are TRBV7-2 and TRBJ1-5, with D possibly TRBD1 on 5 matching bases. This CDR3 is 14 amino acids long. Germline CDR1 and CDR2: SGHTA and FQGNSA. Trimming cost V 5 bases and J 1 base, with 9 bases left between them. The CDR3 loop reads CASSPRVSNQPQHF. The DNA of the CDR3 is TGTGCCAGCAGCCCCAGGGTAAGCAATCAGCCCCAGCATTTT.

This clone was recorded only once. The rearrangement uses TRBV5-6 and TRBJ2-7, with unresolved D. Germline assignment: CDR1 SGHDT and CDR2 YYEEEE. The CDR3 is 14 residues long. Trimming removed 4 bases at V and 4 bases at J, with 15 bases between. CDR3 residues: CASSPAGRSYEQYF. CDR3 DNA sequence: TGTGCCAGCAGCCCCGCCGGTAGATCATACGAGCAGTACTTC.

On this clone itself: The sample carries other DNA sequences with the same CDR3. This chain connects TRBV5-1 to TRBJ1-1, with D possibly matching TRBD1 (5 bases). Germline V gives CDR1 SGHRS, CDR2 YFSETQ. The CDR3 contains 15 residues. V lost 0 bases to trimming and J lost 0 bases, with 9 bases between them. For the CDR3, the DNA is TGCGCCAGCAGCTTGGGTCGGGGGATGAACACTGAAGCTTTCTTT. Translating it yields CASSLGRGMNTEAFF.

This clone turned up a few times. The chain employs TRBV15 and TRBJ2-5, with TRBD1 matching over 7 bases. Germline V lookup: CDR1 LNHNV, CDR2 YYDKDF (reference sequence). After removal of 2 bases from V and 1 base from J, the junction contained 1 base not matched to a gene. The CDR3 is 14 amino acids. The CDR3 nucleotides are TGTGCCACCAGCAGATGGGACAGCCAAGAGACCCAGTACTTC. Translating it yields CATSRWDSQETQYF.

The chain combines TRBV5-1 with TRBJ1-1, with D maybe TRBD1 (6 bases). V dropped 1 base and J dropped 10 bases, with 17 bases sitting between them. CDR3 length: 14 amino acids. CDR1 SGHRS and CDR2 YFSETQ come from the germline V gene. CDR3: CASSLRQDGTGAFF. The DNA for the CDR3 is TGCGCCAGCAGCTTGCGACAGGACGGAACCGGAGCTTTCTTT.

The V gene is TRBV19, the J gene TRBJ2-2, with TRBD1 matching over 9 bases. V lost 3 bases and J lost 5; bases outside the gene matches: 10. The CDR3 length is 17 residues. Per the germline V gene, CDR1 is LNHDA and CDR2 is SQIVND (reference sequence). CDR3 in amino acids: CASSMGQGRVLTGELFF. The DNA for the CDR3 is TGTGCCAGTAGTATGGGACAGGGTAGAGTTTTGACCGGGGAGCTGTTTTTT.

The chain links TRBV6-1 to TRBJ2-7, with 10 bases that match TRBD2. CDR1 and CDR2 (germline): MNHNS, SASEGT. The CDR3 covers 15 residues. V shed 6 bases and J 2 bases; nucleotides not matched to a gene: 7. This CDR3 reads CASRLTSGATYEQYF. As DNA, the CDR3 is TGTGCCAGCAGGCTCACTAGCGGGGCCACCTACGAGCAGTACTTC.

The genes are TRBV4-2 and TRBJ1-5; D is uncertain. Germline-derived CDR1 and CDR2 are LGHNA and YNFKEQ. CDR3 length equals 14 residues. V lost 2 bases and J 6 bases, leaving 11 bases between the germline ends. CDR3 sequence reads: CASSQKDNSQPQHF. For the CDR3, the DNA is TGTGCCAGCAGCCAAAAAGACAATTCTCAGCCCCAGCATTTT.

The chain carries TRBV6-6 and TRBJ1-4; 8 bases agree with TRBD1. Per the germline V gene, CDR1 is MNHNY and CDR2 is SVGAGI (reference sequence). The V and J ends lost 5 bases and 6 bases, in that order; junction bases with no gene match: 2. The CDR3 is 13 amino acids. CDR3 region: CASSGQGDEKLFF. The CDR3 DNA follows: TGTGCCAGCAGTGGACAGGGTGATGAAAAACTGTTTTTT.

The chain employs TRBV28 and TRBJ1-5, with a possible D match to TRBD1 (6 bases). Between the trimmed V and J ends, which lost 1 base and 0 bases, there was a span of 13 bases. Germline CDR1 and CDR2: MDHEN and SYDVKM. The CDR3 extends over 17 amino acids. The CDR3 sequence is CASSLFIGQHSNQPQHF. CDR3 nucleotide sequence: TGTGCCAGCAGTTTATTTATCGGACAGCATAGCAATCAGCCCCAGCATTTT.

This chain links TRBV7-2 with TRBJ2-3, with TRBD2 matching over 11 bases. Trimming at V came to 1 base and at J to 5 bases, leaving 5 bases not matched to a gene. This CDR3 region has 16 residues. Germline CDR1 and CDR2: SGHTA and FQGNSA. CDR3 sequence (DNA): TGTGCCAGCAGCTTAGTAAGTGGGACTAGCGGAGATACGCAGTATTTT. This gives the protein CASSLVSGTSGDTQYF.

J is TRBJ2-3 and V is TRBV5-1, with D possibly matching TRBD2 (5 bases). This CDR3 has 16 amino acids. The V gene lost 3 bases and the J gene lost 0 bases, with 14 bases spanning the gap. In germline, CDR1 is SGHRS, CDR2 YFSETQ. CDR3 amino acids: CASSWERSSSTDTQYF. The CDR3, as DNA: TGCGCCAGCAGCTGGGAGCGGAGCTCTAGCACAGATACGCAGTATTTT.

J is TRBJ1-1 and V is TRBV6-5; 7 nucleotides align to TRBD1. This CDR3 contains 15 residues. CDR1 MNHEY and CDR2 SVGAGI come from the germline V gene. The trim removed 6 bases at V and 6 bases at J, leaving 13 bases unmatched. The CDR3 coding sequence is TGTGCCAGCAGCCCTGAGGGGGCCCCTAGGTCTGAAGCTTTCTTT. Translated: CASSPEGAPRSEAFF.

This clone was observed a handful of times. This rearrangement joins TRBV27 to TRBJ2-2; 8 bases agree with TRBD1. The germline gives CDR1 MNHEY, CDR2 SMNVEV (reference sequence). The trim removed 4 bases at V and 3 bases at J, leaving 4 bases unmatched. The CDR3 covers 15 residues. This CDR3 reads CASSSQGADTGELFF. The CDR3 DNA is TGTGCCAGCAGTTCCCAGGGGGCCGACACCGGGGAGCTGTTTTTT.

This clone was seen a single time. The DNA of the CDR3 is TGTGCCAGCAGAGAGCAGGGGCCCGGAGGAAATCAGCCCCAGCATTTT. It translates to CASREQGPGGNQPQHF. This chain joins TRBV2 and TRBJ1-5; D might be TRBD1 (6 bases). The germline CDR1 and CDR2 sequences are SNHLY and FYNNEI. V gave up 6 bases and J gave up 4 bases, with 19 bases separating them. The length of the CDR3 is 16 residues.

This clone is a singleton in its sample. This chain connects TRBV7-9 to TRBJ2-7; TRBD1 aligns across 7 bases. Losses at the gene ends were 2 bases for V and 2 bases for J; bases not matched to a gene: 6. This CDR3 is 15 amino acids long. CDR1 is SEHNR and CDR2 is FQNEAQ in the germline V gene (reference sequence). This chain's CDR3 is CASSLRRTGTYEQYF. In nucleotides, the CDR3 is TGTGCCAGCAGCTTAAGGCGGACAGGAACCTACGAGCAGTACTTC. Full variable domain (rest looked up from reference TRBV7-9 and TRBJ2-7): DTGVSQNPRHKITKRGQNVTFRCDPISEHNRLYWYRQTLGQGPEFLTYFQNEAQLEKSRLLSDRFSAERPKGSFSTLEIQRTEQGDSAMYLCASSLRRTGTYEQYFGPGTRLTVT.

The chain has TRBV28 and TRBJ1-2; 8 nucleotides match TRBD1. J gave up 7 bases and V 5 bases, and 6 bases lay outside the gene matches. The V gene's germline CDR1 is MDHEN and CDR2 SYDVKM. The CDR3 is made up of 13 amino acids. The chain's CDR3 is CASSPRGRGGYTF. CDR3 nucleotide sequence: TGTGCCAGCAGTCCCAGGGGGCGCGGTGGCTACACCTTC.

This chain links TRBV4-3 with TRBJ2-7; TRBD1 might be the D (6 bases). Trimming removed 0 bases from V and 2 bases from J, with 11 bases in between. This CDR3 spans 15 amino acids. CDR1 and CDR2 from the germline V gene are LGHNA and YSLEER. Written as DNA, the CDR3 is TGCGCCAGCAGCCAAGATGCCCCAGGGGCCTACGAGCAGTACTTC. Its translation: CASSQDAPGAYEQYF.

J is TRBJ1-5 and V is TRBV5-6, with a possible D match to TRBD1 (6 bases). The V and J ends lost 4 bases and 2 bases respectively, with 13 bases between them. CDR1 and CDR2 (germline): SGHDT, YYEEEE. The CDR3 is 15 amino acids. CDR3 sequence (DNA): TGTGCCAGCAGCCTAGGGGGTTTGGGCAATCAGCCCCAGCATTTT. Its translation: CASSLGGLGNQPQHF.

The chain is built from TRBV9 and TRBJ2-5; possibly TRBD1 for D (6 bases). V lost 0 bases to trimming and J lost 5 bases, with 17 bases between them. Germline lookup yields CDR1 SGDLS and CDR2 YYNGEE. The length of the CDR3 is 16 residues. CDR3 amino acids: CASSVVPGHPEETQYF. The CDR3 DNA follows: TGTGCCAGCAGCGTAGTTCCGGGACACCCTGAGGAGACCCAGTACTTC.

The chain couples TRBV18 to TRBJ2-1, with D possibly being TRBD1 (6 bases). CDR1 and CDR2 from the germline V gene are KGHSH and LQKENI. V was trimmed by 6 bases and J by 6 bases, leaving 18 bases between them. The CDR3 length is 15 residues. The CDR3 spells CASSQQGPPANEQFF. The CDR3, as DNA: TGTGCCAGCTCCCAACAGGGTCCCCCAGCCAATGAGCAGTTCTTC.

The chain links TRBV2 to TRBJ1-5; D uncertain. Between the trimmed V and J ends, which lost 2 bases and 3 bases, there was a span of 11 bases. CDR1 SNHLY and CDR2 FYNNEI come from the germline V gene. The CDR3 runs 15 residues. CDR3 nucleotide sequence: TGTGCCAGCAGTGAATCAGGTCTTATCAATCAGCCCCAGCATTTT. Translation: CASSESGLINQPQHF.

The genes are TRBV7-8 and TRBJ2-7; a possible D gene is TRBD2 (5 bases). This CDR3 is 17 amino acids long. Germline CDR1 is SGHVS and CDR2 is FQNEAQ. V dropped 0 bases and J dropped 2 bases, with 17 bases sitting between them. Written as DNA, the CDR3 is TGTGCCAGCAGCTTAGCCTTGGGAAGCGGAGATACCTACGAGCAGTACGTC. Protein: CASSLALGSGDTYEQYV.

V is TRBV2 and J is TRBJ1-1; D gene ambiguous. Germline V gives CDR1 SNHLY, CDR2 FYNNEI. The germline V and J ends were trimmed by 11 bases and 4 bases, with 11 bases remaining between them. CDR3 length: 11 amino acids. CDR3 sequence (DNA): TGTGCCCGCTACCTTTCCACTGAAGCTTTCTTT. As protein: CARYLSTEAFF.